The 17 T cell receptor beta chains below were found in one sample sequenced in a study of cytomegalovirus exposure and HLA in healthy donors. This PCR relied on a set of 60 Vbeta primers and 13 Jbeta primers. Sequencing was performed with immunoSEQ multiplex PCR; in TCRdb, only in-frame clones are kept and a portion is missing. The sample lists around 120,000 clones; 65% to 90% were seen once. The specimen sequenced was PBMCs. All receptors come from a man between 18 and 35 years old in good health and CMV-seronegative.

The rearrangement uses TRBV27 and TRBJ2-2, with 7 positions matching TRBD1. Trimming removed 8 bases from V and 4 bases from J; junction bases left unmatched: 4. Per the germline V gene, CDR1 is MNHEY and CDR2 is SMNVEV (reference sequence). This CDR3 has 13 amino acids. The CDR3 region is CASRDSLTGELFF. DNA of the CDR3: TGTGCCAGCCGGGACAGCCTCACCGGGGAGCTGTTTTTT.

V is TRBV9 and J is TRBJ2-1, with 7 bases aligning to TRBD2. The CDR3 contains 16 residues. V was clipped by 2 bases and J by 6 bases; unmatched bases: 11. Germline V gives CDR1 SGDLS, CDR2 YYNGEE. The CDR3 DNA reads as TGTGCCAGCAGCGTCCCAAGGGAGGGAGGCGTCAATGAGCAGTTCTTC. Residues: CASSVPREGGVNEQFF.

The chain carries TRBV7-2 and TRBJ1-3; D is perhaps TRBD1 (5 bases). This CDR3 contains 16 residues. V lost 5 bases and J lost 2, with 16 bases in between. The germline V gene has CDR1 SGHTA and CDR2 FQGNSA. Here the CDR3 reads CASSPRQGTAGNTIYF. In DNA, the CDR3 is TGTGCCAGCAGCCCGAGGCAGGGAACAGCTGGAAACACCATATATTTT.

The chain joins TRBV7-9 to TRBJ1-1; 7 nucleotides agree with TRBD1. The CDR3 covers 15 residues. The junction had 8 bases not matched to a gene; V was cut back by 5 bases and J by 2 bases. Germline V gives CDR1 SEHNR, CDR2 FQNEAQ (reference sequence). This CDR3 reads CASSPKGQSNTEAFF. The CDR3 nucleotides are TGTGCCAGCAGCCCTAAGGGACAGTCAAACACTGAAGCTTTCTTT. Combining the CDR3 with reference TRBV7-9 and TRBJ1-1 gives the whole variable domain DTGVSQNPRHKITKRGQNVTFRCDPISEHNRLYWYRQTLGQGPEFLTYFQNEAQLEKSRLLSDRFSAERPKGSFSTLEIQRTEQGDSAMYLCASSPKGQSNTEAFFGQGTRLTVV.

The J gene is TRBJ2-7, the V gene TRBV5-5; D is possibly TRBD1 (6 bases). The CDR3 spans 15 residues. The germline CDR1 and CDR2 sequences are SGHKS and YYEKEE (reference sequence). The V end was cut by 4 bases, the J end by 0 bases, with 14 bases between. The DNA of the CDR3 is TGTGCCAGCAGCCGCTCCACAGGGTTCTCCTACGAGCAGTACTTC. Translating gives CASSRSTGFSYEQYF.

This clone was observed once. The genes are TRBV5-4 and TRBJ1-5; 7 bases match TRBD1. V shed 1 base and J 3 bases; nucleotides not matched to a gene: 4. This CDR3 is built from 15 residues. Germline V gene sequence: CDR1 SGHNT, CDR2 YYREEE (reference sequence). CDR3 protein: CASSLTGANNQPQHF. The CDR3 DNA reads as TGTGCCAGCAGCTTGACAGGGGCTAACAATCAGCCCCAGCATTTT.

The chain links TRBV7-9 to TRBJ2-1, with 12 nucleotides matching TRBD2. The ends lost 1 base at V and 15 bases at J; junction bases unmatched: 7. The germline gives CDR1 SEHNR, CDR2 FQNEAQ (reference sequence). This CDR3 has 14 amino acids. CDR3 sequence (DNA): TGTGCCAGCAGCTTAGGGACTAGCGGGGACGGTTGGTTCTTC. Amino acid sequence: CASSLGTSGDGWFF.

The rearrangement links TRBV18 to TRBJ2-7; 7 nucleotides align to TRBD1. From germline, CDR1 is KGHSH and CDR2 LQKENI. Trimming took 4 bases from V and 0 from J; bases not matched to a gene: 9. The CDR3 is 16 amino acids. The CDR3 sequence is CASSRGTQGSSYEQYF. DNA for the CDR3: TGTGCCAGCTCACGGGGAACACAGGGGAGCTCCTACGAGCAGTACTTC.

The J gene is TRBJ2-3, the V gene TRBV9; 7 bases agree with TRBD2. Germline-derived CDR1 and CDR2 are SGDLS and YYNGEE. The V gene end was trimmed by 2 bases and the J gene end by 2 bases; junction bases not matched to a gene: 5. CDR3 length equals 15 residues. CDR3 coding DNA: TGTGCCAGCAGCGTGGGAGGGAGATACACAGATACGCAGTATTTT. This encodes CASSVGGRYTDTQYF.

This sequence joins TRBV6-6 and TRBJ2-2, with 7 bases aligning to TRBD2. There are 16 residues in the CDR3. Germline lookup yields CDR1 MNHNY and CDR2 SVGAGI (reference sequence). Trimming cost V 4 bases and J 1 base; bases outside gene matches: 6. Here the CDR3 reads CASSSQRGLNTGELFF. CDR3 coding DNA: TGTGCCAGCAGTTCCCAGCGGGGCCTGAACACCGGGGAGCTGTTTTTT.

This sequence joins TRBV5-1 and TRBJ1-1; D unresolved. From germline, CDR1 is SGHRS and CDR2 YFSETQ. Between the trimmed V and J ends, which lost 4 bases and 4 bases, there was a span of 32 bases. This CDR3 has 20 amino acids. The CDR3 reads CASSHVEGRGVGKVSTEAFF. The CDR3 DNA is TGCGCCAGCAGCCACGTTGAGGGCCGCGGTGTGGGGAAGGTAAGCACTGAAGCTTTCTTT.

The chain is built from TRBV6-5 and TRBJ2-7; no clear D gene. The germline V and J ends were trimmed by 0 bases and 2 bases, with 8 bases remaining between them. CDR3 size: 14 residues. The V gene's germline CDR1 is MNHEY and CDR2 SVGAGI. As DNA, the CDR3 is TGTGCCAGCAGTTACTCTAACGGTCCCTACGAGCAGTACTTC. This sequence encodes CASSYSNGPYEQYF.

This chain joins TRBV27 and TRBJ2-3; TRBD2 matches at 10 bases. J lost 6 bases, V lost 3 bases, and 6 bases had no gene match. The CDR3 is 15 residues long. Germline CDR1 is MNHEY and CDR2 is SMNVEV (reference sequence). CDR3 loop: CASSLEAGGRDTQYF. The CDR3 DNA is TGTGCCAGCAGTTTGGAAGCGGGGGGGCGGGATACGCAGTATTTT.

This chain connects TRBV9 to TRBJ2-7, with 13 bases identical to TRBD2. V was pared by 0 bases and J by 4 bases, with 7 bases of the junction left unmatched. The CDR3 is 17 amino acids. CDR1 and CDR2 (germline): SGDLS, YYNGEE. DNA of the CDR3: TGTGCCAGCAGCGTAGACGGACTAGCGGGGGTGTTATACGAGCAGTACTTC. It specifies CASSVDGLAGVLYEQYF. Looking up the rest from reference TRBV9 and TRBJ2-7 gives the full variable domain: DSGVTQTPKHLITATGQRVTLRCSPRSGDLSVYWYQQSLDQGLQFLIQYYNGEERAKGNILERFSAQQFPDLHSELNLSSLELGDSALYFCASSVDGLAGVLYEQYFGPGTRLTVT.

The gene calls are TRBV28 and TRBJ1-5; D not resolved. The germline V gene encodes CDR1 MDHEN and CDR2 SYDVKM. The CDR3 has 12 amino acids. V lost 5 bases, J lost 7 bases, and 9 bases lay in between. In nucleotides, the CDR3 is TGTGCCAGCAGTCTTAAAATCCAGCCCCAGCATTTT. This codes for CASSLKIQPQHF.

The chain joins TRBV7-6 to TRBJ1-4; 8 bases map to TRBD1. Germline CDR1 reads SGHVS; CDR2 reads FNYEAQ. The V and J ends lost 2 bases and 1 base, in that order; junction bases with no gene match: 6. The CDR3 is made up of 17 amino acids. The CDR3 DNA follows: TGTGCCAGCAGCTTAAGGGCCAGGGGGCTAACTAATGAAAAACTGTTTTTT. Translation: CASSLRARGLTNEKLFF. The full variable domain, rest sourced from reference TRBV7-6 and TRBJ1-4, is GAGVSQSPRYKVTKRGQDVALRCDPISGHVSLYWYRQALGQGPEFLTYFNYEAQQDKSGLPNDRFSAERPEGSISTLTIQRTEQRDSAMYRCASSLRARGLTNEKLFFGSGTQLSVL.

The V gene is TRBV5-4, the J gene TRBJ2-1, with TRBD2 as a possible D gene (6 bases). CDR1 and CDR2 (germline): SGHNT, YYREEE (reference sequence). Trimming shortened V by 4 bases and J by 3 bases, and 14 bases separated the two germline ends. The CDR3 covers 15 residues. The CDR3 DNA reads TGTGCCAGCAGCCCCTCGCGGGGCCTCTACAATGAGCAGTTCTTC. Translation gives CASSPSRGLYNEQFF.